Listed here are 29 T cell receptor beta chains from one sample, sequenced in a study of beta chain features in type 1 diabetes. Expressed TCRB transcripts were sequenced, since all the RNA that had been isolated was reverse transcribed. Some clones are missing from TCRdb's copy, which holds only in-frame ones; the method was immunoSEQ multiplex PCR. The profile shows a few hundred thousand clones, less than 15% of them singletons. Sequencing was done on a sample of central memory CD4+ T cells from blood. Receptors originate from a man younger than 45 in good health.

In its sample, this clone was seen a few times. This chain joins TRBV4-3 and TRBJ2-5; 8 bases agree with TRBD2. Germline V gene lookup returns CDR1 LGHNA and CDR2 YSLEER. V shed 5 bases, J shed 6 bases, and the junction held 14 bases outside the gene matches. CDR3 length equals 16 residues. CDR3 sequence: CASSDQFSGTAQTQYF. The CDR3 region has the DNA TGCGCCAGCAGCGATCAGTTTAGCGGGACTGCACAGACCCAGTACTTC.

This clone occurred a few times. The chain is built from TRBV6-5 and TRBJ2-1; D call uncertain. Per germline, CDR1 MNHEY and CDR2 SVGAGI. The ends were cut back, 0 bases at V and 7 bases at J, with 13 bases in the middle. The CDR3 contains 15 residues. In nucleotides, the CDR3 is TGTGCCAGCAGTTACTCGACGGCCCGAATTAATGAGCAGTTCTTC. This sequence encodes CASSYSTARINEQFF.

This clone was picked up many times. The chain uses TRBV28 and TRBJ2-1, with 13 bases that match TRBD2. The germline CDR1 and CDR2 sequences are MDHEN and SYDVKM. The CDR3 is 16 amino acids. With V trimmed by 3 bases and J by 7 bases, 6 bases remained unmatched. CDR3 protein: CASSFSGTSGINEQFF. DNA for the CDR3: TGTGCCAGCAGTTTCTCCGGGACTAGCGGGATAAATGAGCAGTTCTTC. The variable domain in full, completed from reference TRBV28 and TRBJ2-1, reads DVKVTQSSRYLVKRTGEKVFLECVQDMDHENMFWYRQDPGLGLRLIYFSYDVKMKEKGDIPEGYSVSREKKERFSLILESASTNQTSMYLCASSFSGTSGINEQFFGPGTRLTVL.

In the case of this clone: A junction boundary mismatches the germline segment, possibly from a read error. CDR3 nucleotides: TGTGCCAGCACCTTAGGGGCGAACGGTGAGCAGTTCTTC. As protein: CASTLGANGEQFF. The chain couples TRBV7-9 to TRBJ2-1; possible D gene TRBD1, 5 bases. Germline loops: CDR1 SEHNR, CDR2 FQNEAQ (reference sequence). The length of the CDR3 is 13 residues.

The rearrangement links TRBV9 to TRBJ1-5; D is possibly TRBD1 (5 bases). The CDR3 totals 13 residues. Trimming removed 0 bases from V and 11 bases from J, with 12 bases in between. Germline V gene data show CDR1 as SGDLS and CDR2 as YYNGEE. CDR3 sequence reads: CASSVGVGGAQHF. CDR3 bases: TGTGCCAGCAGCGTAGGTGTTGGAGGGGCCCAGCATTTT.

The sample holds many counts of this clone. The V call is TRBV19, the J call TRBJ2-4; perhaps TRBD2 as D (5 bases). V lost 6 bases to trimming and J lost 9 bases, with 9 bases between them. Per the germline V gene, CDR1 is LNHDA and CDR2 is SQIVND (reference sequence). This CDR3 is 11 amino acids long. CDR3 in DNA: TGTGCCAGTAGGAGACTACCCATTCAGTACTTC. Translating it yields CASRRLPIQYF.

There are many counts of this clone. The CDR3 region has the DNA TGTGCCAGCAGTTTAACTAGGTCGAACACTGAAGCTTTCTTT. Translating gives CASSLTRSNTEAFF. The chain is built from TRBV28 and TRBJ1-1; D is undetermined. This CDR3 region has 14 residues. V was clipped by 2 bases and J by 1 base, with 8 bases between them. Per the germline V gene, CDR1 is MDHEN and CDR2 is SYDVKM.

This clone rates as medium-sized (0.01 to 0.1%). This chain links TRBV18 with TRBJ1-1, with D tentatively TRBD1 (5 bases). Germline CDR1 is KGHSH and CDR2 is LQKENI. The CDR3 runs to 15 residues. Trimming shortened V by 2 bases and J by 1 base, and 11 bases separated the two germline ends. The CDR3 is CASSPFNRPNTEAFF. The DNA of the CDR3 is TGTGCCAGCTCACCATTTAACAGGCCGAACACTGAAGCTTTCTTT.

A note on this clone: At one of its ends the junction is not consistent with the germline gene, which may arise from a read error. The chain combines TRBV7-7 with TRBJ2-3; D unclear. Germline V gives CDR1 SSHAT, CDR2 FNYEAQ (reference sequence). CDR3 length: 13 residues. This CDR3 reads CASSKVGADTQYF. The CDR3 nucleotides are TGCGCCAGCAGCAAAGTGGGCGCAGATACGCAGTATTTT.

The sample holds a few counts of this clone. The chain is built from TRBV6-5 and TRBJ2-5, with D uncertain. There are 12 residues in the CDR3. From germline, CDR1 is MNHEY and CDR2 SVGAGI. Trimming cost V 6 bases and J 4 bases, with 9 bases left between them. The DNA of the CDR3 is TGTGCCAGCAGGTCCGAGGCAGAGACCCAGTACTTC. Residues: CASRSEAETQYF.

Regarding this clone: Germline and junction disagree at one end, which may indicate a read error. The rearrangement joins TRBV4-1 to TRBJ1-1; no reliable D call. CDR1 MGHRA and CDR2 YSYEKL come from the germline V gene. The CDR3 has 13 residues. The CDR3 DNA follows: TGTGCCAGCAGCCAAGAAAAGAACACTGAAGCTTTCTTT. Translating gives CASSQEKNTEAFF.

The chain is built from TRBV6-1 and TRBJ2-7; 8 bases line up with TRBD1. Trimming took 4 bases from V and 7 from J; bases not matched to a gene: 6. The CDR3 sequence is 13 residues long. Germline lookup yields CDR1 MNHNS and CDR2 SASEGT. In DNA, the CDR3 is TGTGCCAGCAGTGTGACAGGGGAAGTGGAGCAGTACTTC. Protein sequence: CASSVTGEVEQYF.

The chain couples TRBV25-1 to TRBJ2-5; D ambiguous. This CDR3 is built from 16 residues. The germline V and J ends were trimmed by 4 bases and 4 bases, with 19 bases remaining between them. Germline assignment: CDR1 MGHDK and CDR2 SYGVNS. This CDR3 reads CASSGVGKGMGETQYF. In nucleotides, the CDR3 is TGTGCCAGCAGTGGTGTGGGCAAAGGTATGGGAGAGACCCAGTACTTC. Variable domain in full (rest from reference TRBV25-1 and TRBJ2-5): EADIYQTPRYLVIGTGKKITLECSQTMGHDKMYWYQQDPGMELHLIHYSYGVNSTEKGDLSSESTVSRIRTEHFPLTLESARPSHTSQYLCASSGVGKGMGETQYFGPGTRLLVL.

This clone turned up a few times. This rearrangement joins TRBV4-1 to TRBJ1-6; no clear D. From germline, CDR1 is MGHRA and CDR2 YSYEKL. Trimming left V 6 bases short and J 4 bases short, with 10 bases between. The CDR3 runs to 14 residues. The CDR3 is CASRDSGYNSPLHF. The CDR3 nucleotides are TGCGCCAGCAGGGATAGCGGGTATAATTCACCCCTCCACTTT.

This rearrangement joins TRBV13 to TRBJ2-6, with 9 bases matching TRBD1. The junction had 10 bases not matched to a gene; V was cut back by 3 bases and J by 1 base. The CDR3 totals 19 residues. Per germline, CDR1 PRHDT and CDR2 FYEKMQ (reference sequence). CDR3 sequence: CASSFGSGTGLSGANVLTF. CDR3 DNA sequence: TGTGCCAGCAGCTTCGGTTCTGGGACAGGGCTTTCTGGGGCCAACGTCCTGACTTTC.

The CDR3 nucleotides are TGCGCCAGCAGCTTGGTGGCGGGAACCCTCGTTACTGAAGCTTTCTTT. This translates into CASSLVAGTLVTEAFF. V gene TRBV5-1 combines with J gene TRBJ1-1; no firm D call. The CDR3 spans 16 residues. The ends were cut back, 0 bases at V and 5 bases at J, with 17 bases in the middle. Germline lookup yields CDR1 SGHRS and CDR2 YFSETQ.

V is TRBV19 and J is TRBJ2-2; D not resolved. V was shortened by 10 bases and J by 4 bases, with 16 bases between the two germline ends. In germline, CDR1 is LNHDA, CDR2 SQIVND (reference sequence). The CDR3 is 14 residues long. CDR3 sequence reads: CATREGRPTGELFF. DNA for the CDR3: TGTGCCACCCGAGAAGGCAGACCCACCGGGGAGCTGTTTTTT.

This clone was seen more than once but under ten times. The rearrangement joins TRBV20-1 to TRBJ1-2; 7 bases align to TRBD1. The V segment lost 4 bases and the J segment 11 bases; nucleotides outside the gene matches: 7. The V gene's germline CDR1 is DFQATT and CDR2 SNEGSKA (reference sequence). The CDR3 loop spans 11 amino acids. CDR3 DNA sequence: TGCAGTGCTATCAAACAGGGGACGTACACCTTC. Encoded protein: CSAIKQGTYTF.

Concerning this clone: Other DNA sequences in this specimen translate into the identical CDR3. The genes are TRBV7-2 and TRBJ2-5; 7 nucleotides match TRBD2. Germline CDR1 reads SGHTA; CDR2 reads FQGNSA. This CDR3 is 14 amino acids long. V was pared by 5 bases and J by 4 bases, with 7 bases of the junction left unmatched. CDR3 nucleotide sequence: TGTGCCAGCAGCCGAGCGGGGAGGAGAGAGACCCAGTACTTC. Translated: CASSRAGRRETQYF.

This clone was seen a handful of times. The V and J genes are TRBV5-4 and TRBJ2-5, with 10 nucleotides matching TRBD2. The V segment lost 3 bases and the J segment 2 bases; nucleotides outside the gene matches: 4. There are 15 residues in the CDR3. Looked up from germline, CDR1 is SGHNT and CDR2 is YYREEE (reference sequence). The CDR3 bases are TGTGCCAGCAGCTACCCTAGCGGGGGTCAAGAGACCCAGTACTTC. As protein: CASSYPSGGQETQYF.

This clone has just a few counts. The rearrangement links TRBV12-5 to TRBJ1-3, with 7 bases lining up with TRBD1. Trimming removed 8 bases from V and 1 base from J; junction bases left unmatched: 8. This CDR3 has 15 amino acids. Germline V lookup: CDR1 LGHNT, CDR2 FRNRAP. CDR3 sequence reads: CASRAGTVSGNTIYF. CDR3 DNA sequence: TGTGCTAGTAGGGCGGGGACAGTTTCTGGAAACACCATATATTTT.

V usage is TRBV7-9 and J usage is TRBJ2-5; 13 bases map to TRBD2. J gave up 1 base and V 3 bases, and 5 bases lay outside the gene matches. Looked up from germline, CDR1 is SEHNR and CDR2 is FQNEAQ (reference sequence). The CDR3 totals 17 residues. Here the CDR3 reads CASSFSGTSGTQETQYF. For the CDR3, the DNA is TGTGCCAGCAGCTTCTCCGGGACTAGCGGGACCCAAGAGACCCAGTACTTC. The whole variable domain, remainder taken from reference TRBV7-9 and TRBJ2-5, is DTGVSQNPRHKITKRGQNVTFRCDPISEHNRLYWYRQTLGQGPEFLTYFQNEAQLEKSRLLSDRFSAERPKGSFSTLEIQRTEQGDSAMYLCASSFSGTSGTQETQYFGPGTRLLVL.

This clone has more than one count but fewer than ten. The chain uses TRBV14 and TRBJ2-1, with 12 bases that match TRBD2. Germline V CDR1 and CDR2: SGHDN, FVKESK. Unmatched junction bases numbered 9, after V lost 2 bases and J lost 10 bases. The CDR3 length is 16 residues. The CDR3 loop reads CASSQLGLAGNLEQFF. CDR3 nucleotide sequence: TGTGCCAGCAGCCAACTTGGACTAGCGGGGAACCTCGAGCAGTTCTTC.

The chain is built from TRBV28 and TRBJ1-5; 8 bases map to TRBD1. Germline V gives CDR1 MDHEN, CDR2 SYDVKM. The CDR3 extends over 17 amino acids. Trimming removed 6 bases from V and 0 bases from J; junction bases left unmatched: 10. CDR3 DNA sequence: TGTGCCAGCAGCCCTGACAGGGGTACGAGTAGCAATCAGCCCCAGCATTTT. It yields the protein CASSPDRGTSSNQPQHF.

This sequence joins TRBV4-3 and TRBJ2-1; TRBD2 matches 11 bases. The germline CDR1 and CDR2 sequences are LGHNA and YSLEER. CDR3 length: 17 residues. Trimming cost V 0 bases and J 8 bases; bases outside gene matches: 9. CDR3 sequence reads: CASSQDRPSGGRDEQFF. As DNA, the CDR3 is TGCGCCAGCAGCCAAGATCGGCCTAGCGGGGGGCGGGATGAGCAGTTCTTC.

V and J are TRBV7-2 and TRBJ2-3; 7 bases align to TRBD2. The CDR3 has 12 amino acids. Germline CDR1 is SGHTA and CDR2 is FQGNSA. V gave up 8 bases and J gave up 2 bases; unmatched junction bases: 1. This CDR3 reads CASLAATDTQYF. As DNA, the CDR3 is TGTGCCAGCCTAGCGGCCACAGATACGCAGTATTTT.

The table lists this clone with a few counts. The V call is TRBV7-9, the J call TRBJ1-4; 11 bases line up with TRBD1. Germline-derived CDR1 and CDR2 are SEHNR and FQNEAQ (reference sequence). The ends lost 6 bases at V and 7 bases at J; junction bases unmatched: 7. This CDR3 region has 15 residues. In DNA form, the CDR3 reads TGTGCCAGCAGTTCCGGGACAGGGGGTGGTGAAAAACTGTTTTTT. It encodes CASSSGTGGGEKLFF.

This clone was picked up a small number of times. This chain links TRBV7-2 with TRBJ1-6; 9 nucleotides align to TRBD1. The CDR3 totals 14 residues. The V gene's germline CDR1 is SGHTA and CDR2 FQGNSA. Trimming removed 5 bases from V and 7 bases from J; junction bases left unmatched: 3. The CDR3 DNA reads TGTGCCAGCAGCCCAGACAGGGGGAATTCACCCCTCCACTTT. As protein: CASSPDRGNSPLHF.

This clone was recorded at least ten times. The rearrangement uses TRBV2 and TRBJ2-7; D tentatively fits TRBD1 or TRBD2 (5 bases each). The CDR3 runs 13 residues. Germline V gives CDR1 SNHLY, CDR2 FYNNEI. V shed 5 bases and J shed 7 bases, with 15 bases lying between them. CDR3 sequence (DNA): TGTGCCAGCAGTTCGGGACCCCCATGGGAGCAGTACTTC. This encodes CASSSGPPWEQYF.